These 3 T cell receptor beta chains share one sample of origin, sequenced in a study of T cell responses to AZD1222 COVID-19 vaccine (dated by TCRdb to the early 2020s). The method was the immunoSEQ multiplex PCR assay. TCRdb carries this immuneACCESS record with in-frame sequences only. Its versions omit some clonotypes, under half of them owing to an unresolved V gene in the studies checked, with the rest unexplained. The sample profile shows more than 95,000 clones; around nine tenths of them were found once. Roughly a sixth of the sample is taken by the ten largest. The label giving this sample's time point can be read as: baseline before first vaccination. The sample here was peripheral blood, taken on day 0 of AZD1222 vaccination. All receptors derive from an adult in good health.

V is TRBV6-5 and J is TRBJ1-3; TRBD1 is a possible D gene (6 bases). In germline, CDR1 is MNHEY, CDR2 SVGAGI. This CDR3 spans 15 amino acids. V was clipped by 2 bases and J by 5 bases, with 13 bases between them. CDR3 DNA: TGTGCCAGCAGTTACGTACAGGGACCAAGAAACACCATATATTTT. Its translation is CASSYVQGPRNTIYF.

The chain carries TRBV5-1 and TRBJ1-4, with 10 bases identical to TRBD1. From germline, CDR1 is SGHRS and CDR2 YFSETQ. Unmatched junction bases numbered 7, after V lost 4 bases and J lost 7 bases. There are 15 residues in the CDR3. CDR3 amino acids: CASSPRTGGGEKLFF. DNA for the CDR3: TGCGCCAGCAGCCCGAGGACAGGGGGTGGTGAAAAACTGTTTTTT.

This clone was seen a single time. This chain links TRBV2 with TRBJ2-3; TRBD2 aligns across 7 bases. After removal of 8 bases from V and 4 bases from J, the junction contained 9 bases not matched to a gene. The CDR3 consists of 14 residues. In germline, CDR1 is SNHLY, CDR2 FYNNEI. The DNA for the CDR3 is TGTGCCAGCGTAGTGGGGGGGATAGCAGATACGCAGTATTTT. It encodes CASVVGGIADTQYF.